The 14 T cell receptor beta chains reported below all come from one sample, sequenced in a study of cytomegalovirus exposure and HLA in healthy donors. Assay used: immunoSEQ multiplex PCR; TCRdb lists only in-frame clones, some missing. The sample comprises 150,000 to 160,000 clones, 70% to 90% of which are singletons, and 20% to 25% rests with the top ten. The sample consisted of PBMCs. These receptors were taken from a man younger than 35 in good health and CMV-seropositive.

The chain uses TRBV5-1 and TRBJ1-5; D not resolved. CDR1 and CDR2 from the germline V gene are SGHRS and YFSETQ. V was cut by 0 bases and J by 0 bases, with 7 bases left in between. The CDR3 contains 15 residues. Here the CDR3 reads CASSLGGYSNQPQHF. CDR3 nucleotides: TGCGCCAGCAGCTTGGGCGGATATAGCAATCAGCCCCAGCATTTT.

This sequence joins TRBV6-5 and TRBJ2-7, with 9 bases aligning to TRBD1. Germline V gene sequence: CDR1 MNHEY, CDR2 SVGAGI. CDR3 length equals 15 residues. The ends lost 6 bases at V and 5 bases at J; junction bases unmatched: 11. This CDR3 is CASSRPGQGSHEQYF. CDR3 DNA sequence: TGTGCCAGCAGCCGCCCGGGACAGGGTTCCCACGAGCAGTACTTC.

The chain carries TRBV6-4 and TRBJ2-5; TRBD2 agrees at 10 bases. This CDR3 is 14 amino acids long. J was trimmed by 5 bases and V by 6 bases; bases with no gene match: 6. Per germline, CDR1 MRHNA and CDR2 SNTAGT. CDR3 amino acids: CASSPTSGAETQYF. The CDR3 DNA sequence: TGTGCCAGCAGCCCCACTAGCGGGGCGGAGACCCAGTACTTC.

This sequence joins TRBV4-3 and TRBJ2-4, with D perhaps TRBD2 (6 bases). The germline V gene encodes CDR1 LGHNA and CDR2 YSLEER. The CDR3 length is 16 residues. The V end was cut by 0 bases, the J end by 0 bases, with 9 bases between. Here the CDR3 reads CASSQEGGPAKNIQYF. The CDR3 bases are TGCGCCAGCAGCCAAGAGGGGGGTCCAGCCAAAAACATTCAGTACTTC.

In its sample, this clone was seen a few times. The CDR3 sequence: CASSTNTGELFF. The CDR3 region has the DNA TGTGCCAGCAGCACTAACACCGGGGAGCTGTTTTTT. The genes are TRBV28 and TRBJ2-2, with unresolved D. CDR1 and CDR2 (germline): MDHEN, SYDVKM. V was trimmed by 6 bases and J by 2 bases, leaving 4 bases between them. This CDR3 spans 12 amino acids.

This clone was recorded only once. The CDR3 loop reads CASSERQGRDEQFF. In DNA, the CDR3 is TGTGCCAGCAGTGAACGACAGGGGAGGGATGAGCAGTTCTTC. The V gene is TRBV6-4, the J gene TRBJ2-1; D may be TRBD1 (8 bases). The germline V gene has CDR1 MRHNA and CDR2 SNTAGT. The CDR3 has 14 residues. The V end was cut by 3 bases, the J end by 8 bases, with 14 bases between.

On this clone itself: The sample holds other DNA sequences that translate to the same CDR3. CDR3 DNA: TGCGCCAGCAGCCCGGACAGCAACACTGAAGCTTTCTTT. Encoded protein: CASSPDSNTEAFF. The chain couples TRBV5-1 to TRBJ1-1; weak D call: TRBD1 (6 bases). The ends were cut back, 4 bases at V and 2 bases at J, with 9 bases in the middle. CDR1 and CDR2 (germline): SGHRS, YFSETQ. The CDR3 is 13 residues long. Complete variable domain (other parts from reference TRBV5-1 and TRBJ1-1): KAGVTQTPRYLIKTRGQQVTLSCSPISGHRSVSWYQQTPGQGLQFLFEYFSETQRNKGNFPGRFSGRQFSNSRSEMNVSTLELGDSALYLCASSPDSNTEAFFGQGTRLTVV.

This chain uses TRBV6-5 with TRBJ1-6; D possibly corresponds to TRBD1 (6 bases). The V and J ends lost 6 bases and 4 bases respectively, with 10 bases between them. CDR3 length: 14 amino acids. CDR1 MNHEY and CDR2 SVGAGI come from the germline V gene. Here the CDR3 DNA reads TGTGCCAGCAGCCGACAGGATTATAATTCACCCCTCCACTTT. This encodes CASSRQDYNSPLHF.

The CDR3 loop is CASSQTGGHQPQHF. CDR3 sequence (DNA): TGCGCCAGCAGCCAGACAGGTGGCCATCAGCCCCAGCATTTT. V is TRBV4-1 and J is TRBJ1-5; tentatively, D is TRBD1 (6 bases). The CDR3 is 14 amino acids. Germline lookup yields CDR1 MGHRA and CDR2 YSYEKL. V lost 3 bases to trimming and J lost 5 bases, with 11 bases between them.

The genes are TRBV2 and TRBJ1-1; 10 nucleotides line up with TRBD1. Germline V gene lookup returns CDR1 SNHLY and CDR2 FYNNEI. The CDR3 sequence is 15 residues long. The V gene end was trimmed by 6 bases and the J gene end by 11 bases; junction bases not matched to a gene: 15. The CDR3 region has the DNA TGTGCCAGCAGATCCGGGACAGGGGTGGCTAATGACGCTTTCTTT. Amino acid sequence: CASRSGTGVANDAFF.

The chain is built from TRBV27 and TRBJ2-7, with a weak D call TRBD2 (6 bases). Germline values: CDR1 MNHEY, CDR2 SMNVEV (reference sequence). The CDR3 extends over 14 amino acids. Trimming took off 3 bases at V and 4 bases at J, with 13 bases between the two ends. The DNA of the CDR3 is TGTGCCAGCAGTTTGTCTTATAGCGGATACGAGCAGTACTTC. Translated: CASSLSYSGYEQYF.

The chain couples TRBV29-1 to TRBJ2-7; D is uncertain. CDR1 is SQVTM, CDR2 ANQGSEA, per germline. The CDR3 has 11 amino acids. V was pared by 2 bases and J by 6 bases, with 8 bases between. The CDR3 is CSVERGLEQYF. The DNA of the CDR3 is TGCAGCGTTGAACGAGGTCTCGAGCAGTACTTC.

The V and J genes are TRBV11-1 and TRBJ2-3; 10 positions match TRBD2. There are 16 residues in the CDR3. Germline V gene sequence: CDR1 SGHAT, CDR2 FQDESV (reference sequence). With 6 bases clipped from V and 4 bases from J, the junction kept 10 bases outside the gene matches. The CDR3 DNA reads TGTGCCAGCAGTAGTTATCTAGCGGGGGACCCAGATACGCAGTATTTT. As protein: CASSSYLAGDPDTQYF.

The rearrangement uses TRBV27 and TRBJ1-2; the D gene is possibly TRBD1 (6 bases). This CDR3 contains 14 residues. With 0 bases removed from V and 6 bases from J, the gap between germline ends came to 11 bases. Per germline, CDR1 MNHEY and CDR2 SMNVEV (reference sequence). CDR3 in amino acids: CASSLSWGPDGYTF. The CDR3 DNA reads as TGTGCCAGCAGTTTATCGTGGGGGCCGGATGGCTACACCTTC.